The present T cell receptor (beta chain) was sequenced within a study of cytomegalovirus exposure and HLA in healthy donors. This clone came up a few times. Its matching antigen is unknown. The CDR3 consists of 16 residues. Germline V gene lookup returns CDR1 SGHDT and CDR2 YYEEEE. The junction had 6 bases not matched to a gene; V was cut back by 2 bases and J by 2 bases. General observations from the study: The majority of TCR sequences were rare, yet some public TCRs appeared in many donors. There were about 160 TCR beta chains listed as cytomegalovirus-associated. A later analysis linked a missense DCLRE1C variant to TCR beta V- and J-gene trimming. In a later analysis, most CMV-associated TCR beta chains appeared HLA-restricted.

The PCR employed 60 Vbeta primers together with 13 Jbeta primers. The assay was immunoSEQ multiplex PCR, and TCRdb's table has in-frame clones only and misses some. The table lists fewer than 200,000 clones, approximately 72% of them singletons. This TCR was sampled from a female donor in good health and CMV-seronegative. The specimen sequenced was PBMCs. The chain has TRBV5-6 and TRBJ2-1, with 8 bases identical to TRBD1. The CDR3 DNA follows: TGTGCCAGCAGCTTAGACAGGGGTATAACCTACAATGAGCAGTTCTTC. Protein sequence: CASSLDRGITYNEQFF.